These 15 T cell receptor beta chains came from one sample sequenced in a study of T cell responses to AZD1222 COVID-19 vaccine. Clones were sequenced by immunoSEQ multiplex PCR, and TCRdb holds only the in-frame ones, with some missing. The sample lists some 120,000 clones; about nine tenths were seen once. Specimen: peripheral blood, collected on day 0 of AZD1222 vaccination. These receptors were taken from an adult in good health.

V and J are TRBV7-6 and TRBJ1-1; 7 bases map to TRBD1. J was trimmed by 9 bases and V by 5 bases; bases with no gene match: 9. CDR3 length equals 13 residues. CDR1 is SGHVS, CDR2 FNYEAQ, per germline. The CDR3 is CASSKDRAGKAFF. Written as DNA, the CDR3 is TGTGCCAGCAGCAAAGACAGGGCGGGTAAAGCTTTCTTT.

This clone showed up just a few times. The rearrangement joins TRBV28 to TRBJ1-5; D might be TRBD1 (5 bases). Germline CDR1 MDHEN, CDR2 SYDVKM. The CDR3 contains 14 residues. V was trimmed by 3 bases and J by 6 bases, leaving 12 bases between them. The CDR3 DNA follows: TGTGCCAGCAGTTTCGGGGGTGGCGGTCAGCCCCAGCATTTT. Translating it yields CASSFGGGGQPQHF.

This clone is a singleton in its sample. This chain joins TRBV5-8 and TRBJ2-1; TRBD1 is a possible D gene (6 bases). The CDR3 consists of 16 residues. The germline gives CDR1 SGHTS, CDR2 YDEGEE. V gave up 1 base and J gave up 1 base, with 12 bases separating them. CDR3 loop: CASSLNRDTSYNEQFF. CDR3 bases: TGTGCCAGCAGCTTGAACAGGGATACGTCCTACAATGAGCAGTTCTTC.

The rearrangement links TRBV5-5 to TRBJ1-2, with D perhaps TRBD1 (6 bases). Germline lookup yields CDR1 SGHKS and CDR2 YYEKEE (reference sequence). The CDR3 consists of 18 residues. V shed 4 bases and J shed 7 bases, with 29 bases lying between them. CDR3: CASSGFAFRGGDLAGYTF. CDR3 nucleotide sequence: TGTGCCAGCAGCGGTTTCGCTTTTAGGGGGGGCGATTTAGCTGGCTACACCTTC.

V gene TRBV5-1 combines with J gene TRBJ1-1, with D perhaps matching TRBD1 (5 bases). Germline CDR1 and CDR2: SGHRS and YFSETQ. The length of the CDR3 is 17 residues. Trimming cost V 0 bases and J 0 bases, with 15 bases left between them. CDR3 sequence: CASSLVGTSRMNTEAFF. In nucleotides, the CDR3 is TGCGCCAGCAGCTTGGTAGGGACTTCTCGTATGAACACTGAAGCTTTCTTT.

The V gene is TRBV2, the J gene TRBJ2-7, with 12 bases aligning to TRBD1. J was trimmed by 4 bases and V by 4 bases; bases with no gene match: 8. From germline, CDR1 is SNHLY and CDR2 FYNNEI. The length of the CDR3 is 16 residues. CDR3 region: CASSVGPGQGAYEQYF. The CDR3 DNA reads TGTGCCAGCAGTGTGGGTCCGGGACAGGGGGCGTACGAGCAGTACTTC.

V usage is TRBV6-1 and J usage is TRBJ2-7; D tentatively reads TRBD1 or TRBD2 (5 bases each). The germline V gene has CDR1 MNHNS and CDR2 SASEGT. The CDR3 contains 17 residues. Deletions cut 6 bases from V and 7 bases from J, with 28 bases between. CDR3 DNA: TGTGCCAGCAGGGAAAGAACACGGGACCACCTTTCTGGGGAGCAGTACTTC. Protein sequence: CASRERTRDHLSGEQYF.

The genes are TRBV5-4 and TRBJ1-3; 9 bases map to TRBD1. The germline V gene has CDR1 SGHNT and CDR2 YYREEE (reference sequence). The ends lost 3 bases at V and 3 bases at J; junction bases unmatched: 7. This CDR3 spans 16 amino acids. Written as DNA, the CDR3 is TGTGCCAGCAGCTACCGTTCGGGACAGGGTGGAAACACCATATATTTT. Protein: CASSYRSGQGGNTIYF.

The chain employs TRBV2 and TRBJ2-7; D possibly corresponds to TRBD2 (7 bases). CDR3 length equals 12 residues. The germline gives CDR1 SNHLY, CDR2 FYNNEI. Trimming took off 3 bases at V and 7 bases at J, with 10 bases between the two ends. CDR3 loop: CASSEGGAEQYF. CDR3 bases: TGTGCCAGCAGTGAGGGGGGGGCTGAGCAGTACTTC.

V is TRBV11-2 and J is TRBJ1-1; 10 bases are shared with TRBD1. CDR3 length: 15 amino acids. V lost 5 bases and J lost 6; bases outside the gene matches: 9. In germline, CDR1 is SGHAT, CDR2 FQNNGV. The CDR3 sequence is CASSLRGQGKAEAFF. The CDR3 coding sequence is TGTGCCAGCAGCCTAAGGGGACAGGGGAAGGCTGAAGCTTTCTTT. Complete variable domain (other parts from reference TRBV11-2 and TRBJ1-1): EAGVAQSPRYKIIEKRQSVAFWCNPISGHATLYWYQQILGQGPKLLIQFQNNGVVDDSQLPKDRFSAERLKGVDSTLKIQPAKLEDSAVYLCASSLRGQGKAEAFFGQGTRLTVV.

The chain is built from TRBV3-1 (or the pseudogene TRBV3-2) and TRBJ2-2, with D unresolved. V lost 2 bases and J 0 bases, leaving 10 bases between the germline ends. The germline CDR1 and CDR2 sequences are LGHDT and YNNKEL (reference sequence). The CDR3 runs 16 residues. The CDR3 is CASSQLLQSNTGELFF. As DNA, the CDR3 is TGTGCCAGCAGCCAACTCCTCCAGTCGAACACCGGGGAGCTGTTTTTT.

The chain couples TRBV3-1 (or the pseudogene TRBV3-2) to TRBJ1-4; TRBD1 aligns across 8 bases. Germline CDR1 reads LGHDT; CDR2 reads YNNKEL (reference sequence). V shed 5 bases, J shed 4 bases, and the junction held 6 bases outside the gene matches. The CDR3 has 15 amino acids. The CDR3 spells CASSSTGGGNEKLFF. For the CDR3, the DNA is TGTGCCAGCAGCTCCACAGGGGGTGGTAATGAAAAACTGTTTTTT.

The chain is built from TRBV18 and TRBJ1-5, with no clear D. This CDR3 region has 16 residues. V gave up 0 bases and J gave up 4 bases, with 13 bases separating them. Germline CDR1 is KGHSH and CDR2 is LQKENI. The CDR3 region is CASSPPGSSGNQPQHF. The CDR3 DNA is TGTGCCAGCTCACCACCCGGCAGTTCGGGGAATCAGCCCCAGCATTTT. The whole variable domain, filled in from reference TRBV18 and TRBJ1-5, reads NAGVMQNPRHLVRRRGQEARLRCSPMKGHSHVYWYRQLPEEGLKFMVYLQKENIIDESGMPKERFSAEFPKEGPSILRIQQVVRGDSAAYFCASSPPGSSGNQPQHFGDGTRLSIL.

This chain joins TRBV27 and TRBJ2-7; D gene ambiguous. The CDR3 loop spans 18 amino acids. Germline assignment: CDR1 MNHEY and CDR2 SMNVEV (reference sequence). The ends were cut back, 4 bases at V and 3 bases at J, with 25 bases in the middle. This CDR3 is CASSSTLLRPKAYYEQYF. The CDR3 DNA follows: TGTGCCAGCAGTTCAACACTACTTCGACCCAAAGCTTACTACGAGCAGTACTTC.

DNA for the CDR3: TGTGCCAGTAGTATTCTCTGGGGGGGCAGCTCTGGGGCCAACGTCCTGACTTTC. Residues: CASSILWGGSSGANVLTF. The chain combines TRBV19 with TRBJ2-6, with a possible D match to TRBD2 (7 bases). Trimming took 3 bases from V and 0 from J, leaving 15 bases between them. The CDR3 has 18 residues. CDR1 and CDR2 (germline): LNHDA, SQIVND (reference sequence).